This entry describes one T cell receptor beta chain. What it recognizes is unknown. Looked up from germline, CDR1 is MNHEY and CDR2 is SMNVEV (reference sequence). The CDR3 is 15 residues long. The sample belongs to a study of T cells expressing NK-cell markers. The overall study: Investigators obtained TCR beta repertoires from sorted CD3+CD56+NKG2C+, CD3+CD56+NKG2C- and CD3+CD56-NKG2C+ T cells. Study results and limitations: NKG2C+ dominant clonotypes from several donors made up roughly 1.0-7.0% of CD8+ T cells. In several donors, these clonotypes also led the CD3+CD56-NKG2C+ fraction.

The authors generated TCR beta cDNA through 5'RACE template switching with UMIs. Each CDR3 protein gets one entry in TCRdb, which reprocessed the 5' RACE reads and gives no DNA. This sample carries about 460,000 distinct CDR3 sequences, with about 1.5% going to the ten biggest clones. The chain is built from TRBV27 and TRBJ2-7; TCRdb's D call, TRBD1, is unchecked because there is no DNA. The sample consisted of blood T cells: a sorted CD56 or NKG2C T cell subset, CD4+ or CD8+ T cells, or bulk PBMC T cells (not recorded which). The origin of this receptor is a woman aged 45 to 65 in good health. This chain's CDR3 is CASSAWDRASYEQYF.